Each of the 19 T cell receptor beta chains below was sequenced from the same sample in a study of cytomegalovirus exposure and HLA in healthy donors. With 60 Vbeta and 13 Jbeta primers, the PCR was carried out. The assay was immunoSEQ multiplex PCR, and TCRdb's table has in-frame clones only and misses some. The repertoire has about 130,000 clones, more than 75% of them found once; the top ten carry less than 15%. The source material was PBMCs. The receptors were sampled from a woman between 55 and 75 years old in good health and CMV-seropositive.

This chain connects TRBV4-2 to TRBJ2-2; perhaps TRBD2 as D (6 bases). Germline CDR1 LGHNA, CDR2 YNFKEQ. The CDR3 is 17 amino acids. The V end was cut by 0 bases, the J end by 7 bases, with 18 bases between. The DNA for the CDR3 is TGTGCCAGCAGCCAAGAGGGTAGCGGAGCCCTCTTCGGGGAGCTGTTTTTT. It specifies CASSQEGSGALFGELFF.

The genes are TRBV30 and TRBJ1-1; maybe TRBD1 (6 bases). This CDR3 has 14 amino acids. The germline V gene encodes CDR1 GTSNPN and CDR2 SVGIG (reference sequence). With 3 bases removed from V and 1 base from J, the gap between germline ends came to 12 bases. The chain's CDR3 is CAWRIGGGNTEAFF. CDR3 in DNA: TGTGCCTGGAGAATAGGGGGGGGGAACACTGAAGCTTTCTTT.

This chain uses TRBV5-1 with TRBJ2-7; D is possibly TRBD1 (5 bases). The CDR3 covers 11 residues. Trimming took off 4 bases at V and 6 bases at J, with 8 bases between the two ends. Germline CDR1 is SGHRS and CDR2 is YFSETQ. The CDR3 region has the DNA TGCGCCAGCAGCGCCCAGGGCGAGCAGTACTTC. This encodes CASSAQGEQYF.

V gene TRBV13 combines with J gene TRBJ2-2; 13 bases match TRBD2. Germline V gene data show CDR1 as PRHDT and CDR2 as FYEKMQ (reference sequence). The CDR3 has 16 residues. V was clipped by 7 bases and J by 7 bases; unmatched bases: 9. The CDR3 DNA reads as TGTGCCAGCACCGGAGGACTAGCGGGAGAGATCGGGGAGCTGTTTTTT. Translation: CASTGGLAGEIGELFF.

V and J are TRBV9 and TRBJ1-1, with TRBD1 matching 7 bases. V trimming: 2 bases; J trimming: 11 bases; junction bases outside the gene matches: 15. In germline, CDR1 is SGDLS, CDR2 YYNGEE. The CDR3 is 15 residues long. The CDR3 protein is CASSVNPSTGVEAFF. The CDR3 DNA reads as TGTGCCAGCAGCGTCAATCCCTCCACAGGGGTCGAGGCTTTCTTT.

V gene TRBV9 combines with J gene TRBJ2-1, with 14 bases lining up with TRBD2. The CDR3 runs 16 residues. J lost 6 bases, V lost 2 bases, and 4 bases had no gene match. CDR1 and CDR2 from the germline V gene are SGDLS and YYNGEE. The CDR3 region has the DNA TGTGCCAGCAGCGTGGGACTAGCGGGGGCGGGCAATGAGCAGTTCTTC. It translates to CASSVGLAGAGNEQFF.

The rearrangement uses TRBV18 and TRBJ2-5, with 8 nucleotides matching TRBD1. The J call may be mistaken, given a closer DNA end match to TRBJ2-7. Per germline, CDR1 KGHSH and CDR2 LQKENI. The CDR3 extends over 14 amino acids. The CDR3 sequence: CASSPPGTGYEQYF. The CDR3 nucleotides read TGTGCCAGCTCACCACCAGGGACAGGCTACGAGCAGTACTTC.

The gene calls are TRBV11-1 and TRBJ2-3; 8 bases are a match to TRBD2. The V gene's germline CDR1 is SGHAT and CDR2 FQDESV (reference sequence). Germline trimming cut 5 bases from V and 3 bases from J; bases unmatched to any gene: 4. CDR3 length: 14 residues. The CDR3 coding sequence is TGTGCCAGCAGCCGAGAGCGGGGGACAGATACGCAGTATTTT. This sequence encodes CASSRERGTDTQYF.

This chain joins TRBV7-9 and TRBJ1-4; TRBD1 matches at 8 bases. V gave up 0 bases and J gave up 7 bases; unmatched junction bases: 7. This CDR3 is 16 amino acids long. Germline V CDR1 and CDR2: SEHNR, FQNEAQ (reference sequence). CDR3 in amino acids: CASSLARGTGVEKLFF. Written as DNA, the CDR3 is TGTGCCAGCAGCTTAGCTAGGGGGACAGGAGTTGAAAAACTGTTTTTT.

This clone appeared once. V is TRBV2 and J is TRBJ2-5; D ambiguous. The V end was cut by 6 bases, the J end by 6 bases, with 8 bases between. Germline V lookup: CDR1 SNHLY, CDR2 FYNNEI. The length of the CDR3 is 11 residues. CDR3 sequence (DNA): TGTGCCAGCAGGGTCGAGAAGACCCAGTACTTC. Translating gives CASRVEKTQYF.

This rearrangement joins TRBV7-9 to TRBJ2-2, with 13 bases aligning to TRBD2. Per the germline V gene, CDR1 is SEHNR and CDR2 is FQNEAQ (reference sequence). The V segment lost 5 bases and the J segment 5 bases; nucleotides outside the gene matches: 11. CDR3 size: 18 residues. The CDR3 region is CASSQGLAGDIGTGELFF. CDR3 DNA sequence: TGTGCCAGCAGCCAAGGACTAGCGGGGGATATTGGGACCGGGGAGCTGTTTTTT.

The V and J genes are TRBV7-6 and TRBJ1-1; weak D call: TRBD1 (5 bases). Per germline, CDR1 SGHVS and CDR2 FNYEAQ. Trimming stripped 5 bases from V and 6 bases from J, with 22 bases between. CDR3 size: 16 residues. The chain's CDR3 is CASSLGGRGTLAEAFF. The CDR3 DNA sequence: TGTGCCAGCAGCCTGGGGGGTAGGGGAACGCTGGCTGAAGCTTTCTTT. Full variable domain (outside the CDR3, taken from reference TRBV7-6 and TRBJ1-1): GAGVSQSPRYKVTKRGQDVALRCDPISGHVSLYWYRQALGQGPEFLTYFNYEAQQDKSGLPNDRFSAERPEGSISTLTIQRTEQRDSAMYRCASSLGGRGTLAEAFFGQGTRLTVV.

The CDR3 protein is CASSEAPGGRGNQPQHF. In nucleotides, the CDR3 is TGTGCCAGCAGTGAAGCGCCGGGGGGGCGCGGCAATCAGCCCCAGCATTTT. The chain joins TRBV6-1 to TRBJ1-5; possibly TRBD1 for D (6 bases). The V and J ends lost 0 bases and 2 bases respectively, with 14 bases between them. The germline V gene encodes CDR1 MNHNS and CDR2 SASEGT. This CDR3 has 17 residues.

V is TRBV11-1 and J is TRBJ2-1, with 8 bases that match TRBD2. In germline, CDR1 is SGHAT, CDR2 FQDESV (reference sequence). The V segment lost 5 bases and the J segment 10 bases; nucleotides outside the gene matches: 19. The CDR3 is made up of 17 amino acids. CDR3 loop: CASSRAPGGQFGMEQFF. The CDR3 DNA reads TGTGCCAGCAGCAGAGCCCCGGGGGGGCAGTTCGGAATGGAGCAGTTCTTC.

The V call is TRBV7-8, the J call TRBJ2-3; tentatively, D is TRBD2 (5 bases). Germline V gene lookup returns CDR1 SGHVS and CDR2 FQNEAQ. Trimming stripped 0 bases from V and 0 bases from J, with 7 bases between. The CDR3 loop spans 15 amino acids. In nucleotides, the CDR3 is TGTGCCAGCAGCTTAGCGGGAGTGAGCACAGATACGCAGTATTTT. This translates into CASSLAGVSTDTQYF.

The chain links TRBV2 to TRBJ2-3; TRBD2 might be the D (6 bases). The CDR3 consists of 15 residues. Trimming stripped 9 bases from V and 4 bases from J, with 20 bases between. Germline CDR1 is SNHLY and CDR2 is FYNNEI. CDR3 bases: TGTGCCAGTCGACTAGTCAGAAGTGGGGCAGATACGCAGTATTTT. Encoded protein: CASRLVRSGADTQYF.

This clone was seen a handful of times. This chain uses TRBV7-8 with TRBJ2-2; 10 nucleotides match TRBD2. The V gene end was trimmed by 7 bases and the J gene end by 8 bases; junction bases not matched to a gene: 10. This CDR3 has 15 residues. Per the germline V gene, CDR1 is SGHVS and CDR2 is FQNEAQ. DNA of the CDR3: TGTGCCAGCATCCTCCGGGCTAGCGGGAGTGGGGAGCTGTTTTTT. It specifies CASILRASGSGELFF.

This chain joins TRBV5-1 and TRBJ2-7; 7 nucleotides agree with TRBD2. Germline-derived CDR1 and CDR2 are SGHRS and YFSETQ. The length of the CDR3 is 13 residues. With 5 bases clipped from V and 0 bases from J, the junction kept 2 bases outside the gene matches. This CDR3 reads CASSRGVSYEQYF. In DNA, the CDR3 is TGCGCCAGCAGTCGGGGGGTCTCCTACGAGCAGTACTTC.

This clone has just one count. The chain recombines TRBV30 with TRBJ2-6; weak D call: TRBD1 (5 bases). The CDR3 sequence is 12 residues long. Deletions cut 7 bases from V and 4 bases from J, with 8 bases between. Per germline, CDR1 GTSNPN and CDR2 SVGIG (reference sequence). The CDR3 loop is CASNRGANVLTF. CDR3 sequence (DNA): TGTGCCTCTAACAGGGGGGCCAACGTCCTGACTTTC. Combining the CDR3 with reference TRBV30 and TRBJ2-6 gives the whole variable domain SQTIHQWPATLVQPVGSPLSLECTVEGTSNPNLYWYRQAAGRGLQLLFYSVGIGQISSEVPQNLSASRPQDRQFILSSKKLLLSDSGFYLCASNRGANVLTFGAGSRLTVL.